The sequence of this T cell receptor beta chain was determined in a study of T cells in Graves' hyperthyroidism and ophthalmopathy. Only a few counts were recorded for this clonotype. TCR beta CDR3 sequences were amplified from RNA transcripts. The study used the HTBI primer set for a first-round RT-PCR of the TCR CDR3. MiXCR, applied by TCRdb to the multiplex PCR reads, yields one record per CDR3 protein. In the table there are 370,000 or so distinct CDR3 sequences, roughly 25% of which are singletons. Newly diagnosed hyperthyroidism, duration under 2 months, in patients aged 18 to 65. This receptor was taken from a man in his fifties with Graves' hyperthyroidism. Sequenced sample: blood.

DNA of the CDR3: TGTGCCAGTATGGACCGGGACAGCTCCTACGAGCAGTACTTC. Residues: CASMDRDSSYEQYF. This rearrangement joins TRBV19 to TRBJ2-7; 7 bases agree with TRBD1. After removal of 7 bases from V and 0 bases from J, the junction contained 6 bases not matched to a gene. CDR3 size: 14 residues. Per the germline V gene, CDR1 is LNHDA and CDR2 is SQIVND (reference sequence). Drawing the rest from reference TRBV19 and TRBJ2-7, the complete variable domain is DGGITQSPKYLFRKEGQNVTLSCEQNLNHDAMYWYRQDPGQGLRLIYYSQIVNDFQKGDIAEGYSVSREKKESFPLTVTSAQKNPTAFYLCASMDRDSSYEQYFGPGTRLTVT.